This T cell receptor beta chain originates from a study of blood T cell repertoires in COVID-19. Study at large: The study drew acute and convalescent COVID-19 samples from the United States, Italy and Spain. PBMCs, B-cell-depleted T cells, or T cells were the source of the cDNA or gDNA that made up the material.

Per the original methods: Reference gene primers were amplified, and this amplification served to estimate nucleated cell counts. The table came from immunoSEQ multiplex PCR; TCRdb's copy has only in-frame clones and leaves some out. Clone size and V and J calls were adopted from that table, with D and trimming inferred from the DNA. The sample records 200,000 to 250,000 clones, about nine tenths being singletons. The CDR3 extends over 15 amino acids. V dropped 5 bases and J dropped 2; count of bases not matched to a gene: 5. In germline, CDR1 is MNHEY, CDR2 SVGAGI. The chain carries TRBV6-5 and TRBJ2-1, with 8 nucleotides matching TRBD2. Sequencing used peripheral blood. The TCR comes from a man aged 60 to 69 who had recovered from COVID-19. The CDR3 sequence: CASSLSGAPYNEQFF. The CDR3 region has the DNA TGTGCCAGCAGTCTTAGCGGGGCTCCCTACAATGAGCAGTTCTTC.